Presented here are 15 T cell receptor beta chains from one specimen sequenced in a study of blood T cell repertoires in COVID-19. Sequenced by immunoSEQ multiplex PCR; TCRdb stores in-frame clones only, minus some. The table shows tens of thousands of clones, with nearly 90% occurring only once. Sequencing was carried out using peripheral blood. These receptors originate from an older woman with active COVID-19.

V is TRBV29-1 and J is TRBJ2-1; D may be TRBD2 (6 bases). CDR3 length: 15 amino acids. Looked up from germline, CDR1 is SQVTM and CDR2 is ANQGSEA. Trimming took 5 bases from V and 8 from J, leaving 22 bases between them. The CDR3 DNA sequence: TGCAGCGTTCTCAGGCTTCGGCGGGATGTCTATGAGCAGTTCTTC. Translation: CSVLRLRRDVYEQFF.

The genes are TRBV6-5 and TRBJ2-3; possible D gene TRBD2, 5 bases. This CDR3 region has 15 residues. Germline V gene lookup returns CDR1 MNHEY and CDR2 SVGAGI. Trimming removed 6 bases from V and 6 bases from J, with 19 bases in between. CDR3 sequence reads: CASRVAEGSPDTQYF. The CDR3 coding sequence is TGTGCCAGCAGGGTGGCAGAGGGATCCCCCGATACGCAGTATTTT.

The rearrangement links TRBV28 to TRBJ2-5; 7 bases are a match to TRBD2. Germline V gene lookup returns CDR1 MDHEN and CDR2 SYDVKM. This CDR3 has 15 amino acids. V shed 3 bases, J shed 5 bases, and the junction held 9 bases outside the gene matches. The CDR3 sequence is CASSLWRGRGETQYF. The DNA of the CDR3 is TGTGCCAGCAGTTTGTGGCGGGGGAGAGGGGAGACCCAGTACTTC.

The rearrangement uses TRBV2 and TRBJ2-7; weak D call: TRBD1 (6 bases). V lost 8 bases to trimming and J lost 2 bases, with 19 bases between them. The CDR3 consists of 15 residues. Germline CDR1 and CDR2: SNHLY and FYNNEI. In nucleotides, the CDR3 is TGTGCCAGCGGACCCGCCGGGACACCCGCCTACGAGCAGTACTTC. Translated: CASGPAGTPAYEQYF.

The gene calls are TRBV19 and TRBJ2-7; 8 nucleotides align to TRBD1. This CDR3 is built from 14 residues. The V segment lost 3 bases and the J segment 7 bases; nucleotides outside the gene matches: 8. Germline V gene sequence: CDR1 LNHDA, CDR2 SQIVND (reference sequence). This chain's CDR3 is CASSISNRQGEQYF. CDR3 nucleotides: TGTGCCAGTAGTATCTCGAATCGACAGGGGGAGCAGTACTTC.

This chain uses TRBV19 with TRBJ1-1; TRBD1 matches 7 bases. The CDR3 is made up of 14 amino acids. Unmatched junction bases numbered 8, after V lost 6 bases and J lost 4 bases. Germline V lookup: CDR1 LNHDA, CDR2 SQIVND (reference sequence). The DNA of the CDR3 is TGTGCCAGTAGATCTACAGGGGTCACCACTGAAGCTTTCTTT. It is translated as CASRSTGVTTEAFF. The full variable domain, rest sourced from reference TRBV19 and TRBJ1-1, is DGGITQSPKYLFRKEGQNVTLSCEQNLNHDAMYWYRQDPGQGLRLIYYSQIVNDFQKGDIAEGYSVSREKKESFPLTVTSAQKNPTAFYLCASRSTGVTTEAFFGQGTRLTVV.

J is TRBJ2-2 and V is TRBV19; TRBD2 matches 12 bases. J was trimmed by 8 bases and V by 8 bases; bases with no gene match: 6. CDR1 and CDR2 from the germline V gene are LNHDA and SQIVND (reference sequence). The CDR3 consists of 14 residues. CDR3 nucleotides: TGTGCCAGTCGACTAGCGGGAGCAAGGGGGGAGCTGTTTTTT. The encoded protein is CASRLAGARGELFF.

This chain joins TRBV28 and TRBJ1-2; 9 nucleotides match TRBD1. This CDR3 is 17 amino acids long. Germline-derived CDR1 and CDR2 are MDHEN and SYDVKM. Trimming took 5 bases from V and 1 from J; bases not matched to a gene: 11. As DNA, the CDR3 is TGTGCCAGCAGTCAACCGCACAACAGGGGGCTTAACTATGGCTACACCTTC. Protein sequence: CASSQPHNRGLNYGYTF.

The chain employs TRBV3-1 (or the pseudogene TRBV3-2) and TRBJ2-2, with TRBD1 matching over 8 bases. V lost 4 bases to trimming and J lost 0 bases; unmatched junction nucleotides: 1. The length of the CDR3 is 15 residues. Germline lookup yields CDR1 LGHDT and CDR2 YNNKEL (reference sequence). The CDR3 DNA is TGTGCCAGCAGCCCAGGGGGCTCGAACACCGGGGAGCTGTTTTTT. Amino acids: CASSPGGSNTGELFF.

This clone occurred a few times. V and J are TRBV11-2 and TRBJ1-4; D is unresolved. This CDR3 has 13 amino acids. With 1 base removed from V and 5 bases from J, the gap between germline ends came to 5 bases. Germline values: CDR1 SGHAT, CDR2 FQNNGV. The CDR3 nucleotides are TGTGCCAGCAGCTTAGGTCTGAATGAAAAACTGTTTTTT. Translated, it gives CASSLGLNEKLFF.

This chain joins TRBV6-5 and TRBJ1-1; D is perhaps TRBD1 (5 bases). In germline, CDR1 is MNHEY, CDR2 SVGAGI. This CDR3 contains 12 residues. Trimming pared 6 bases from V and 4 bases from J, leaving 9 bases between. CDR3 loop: CASRGVGTEAFF. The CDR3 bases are TGTGCCAGCAGAGGGGTGGGCACTGAAGCTTTCTTT.

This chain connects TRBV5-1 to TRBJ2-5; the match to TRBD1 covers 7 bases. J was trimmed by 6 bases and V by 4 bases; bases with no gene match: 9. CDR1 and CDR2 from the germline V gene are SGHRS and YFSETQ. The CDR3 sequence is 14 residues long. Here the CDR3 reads CASSADRWLKTQYF. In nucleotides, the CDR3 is TGCGCCAGCAGCGCGGACAGGTGGTTGAAGACCCAGTACTTC.

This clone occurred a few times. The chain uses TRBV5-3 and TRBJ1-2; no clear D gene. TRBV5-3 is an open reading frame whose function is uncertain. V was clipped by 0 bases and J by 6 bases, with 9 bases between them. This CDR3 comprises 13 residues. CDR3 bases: TGTGCCAGAAGCTTGGATACCGGGAATGGCTACACCTTC. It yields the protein CARSLDTGNGYTF.

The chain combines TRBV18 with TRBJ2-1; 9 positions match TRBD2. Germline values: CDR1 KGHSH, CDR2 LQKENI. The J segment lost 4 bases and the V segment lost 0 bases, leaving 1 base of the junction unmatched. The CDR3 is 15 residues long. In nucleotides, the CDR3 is TGTGCCAGCTCACCACCGGCGGGGGGGTACAATGAGCAGTTCTTC. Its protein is CASSPPAGGYNEQFF. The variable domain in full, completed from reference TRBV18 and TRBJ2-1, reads NAGVMQNPRHLVRRRGQEARLRCSPMKGHSHVYWYRQLPEEGLKFMVYLQKENIIDESGMPKERFSAEFPKEGPSILRIQQVVRGDSAAYFCASSPPAGGYNEQFFGPGTRLTVL.

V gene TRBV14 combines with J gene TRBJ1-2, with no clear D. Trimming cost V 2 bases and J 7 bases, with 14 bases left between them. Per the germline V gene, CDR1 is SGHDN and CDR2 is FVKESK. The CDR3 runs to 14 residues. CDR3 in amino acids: CASSQSRGTGGYTF. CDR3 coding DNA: TGTGCCAGCAGCCAATCGCGCGGAACGGGTGGCTACACCTTC.